There are a few counts of the clone carrying this TCR beta chain. As yet, its antigen is unknown. The data belong to a study of identical twins. One entry per CDR3 protein, called by TCRdb with MiXCR from the 5' RACE reads. This table holds around 680,000 distinct CDR3 sequences, 8.5% to 9.5% found once. Whole-study results and caveats: Recombination models fit unrelated individuals' TCR alpha sharing but underestimated twins'.

Losses at the gene ends were 4 bases for V and 7 bases for J; bases not matched to a gene: 16. This CDR3 contains 17 residues. Germline V gene data show CDR1 as LGHNA and CDR2 as YNFKEQ. Another study also made use of these data, one on yellow fever vaccine responses in identical twins.

The chain carries TRBV4-2 and TRBJ1-1; 9 bases align to TRBD1. The sequenced sample consisted of PBMCs. The TCR was taken from a young woman in good health. The CDR3 protein is CASSLLGDRVNGDEAFF. Written as DNA, the CDR3 is TGTGCCAGCAGCCTGCTTGGGGACAGGGTGAATGGAGATGAAGCTTTCTTT.